This T cell receptor beta chain was sequenced for a study of CD8 T cells in Susac syndrome. This CDR3 comprises 16 residues. Unmatched junction bases numbered 5, after V lost 1 base and J lost 2 bases. Germline values: CDR1 LGHDT, CDR2 YNNKEL (reference sequence). Sequencing targeted TCR beta in T cells from blood (CD8+ and CD4+). In the multiple sclerosis control group, patients were treatment-naive and had stable or active relapsing-remitting disease. Reverse transcription of roughly 0.5 to 1 ug RNA was performed with random hexamers. Multiplex immunoSEQ PCR targeted 54 Vbeta and 13 Jbeta TCR beta segments. Each CDR3 protein is one row after TCRdb ran MiXCR on the immunoSEQ multiplex PCR reads. The sample holds hundreds of thousands of distinct CDR3 sequences, around 93% seen once.

The receptor was isolated from a human donor with multiple sclerosis. The V call is TRBV3-1, the J call TRBJ1-5, with 7 nucleotides matching TRBD1. What was sequenced was CD4+ T cells from PBMCs. In DNA form, the CDR3 reads TGTGCCAGCAGCCAAGGGGCAGGGGGTGGCAATCAGCCCCAGCATTTT. This translates into CASSQGAGGGNQPQHF. Variable domain in full (rest from reference TRBV3-1 and TRBJ1-5): DTAVSQTPKYLVTQMGNDKSIKCEQNLGHDTMYWYKQDSKKFLKIMFSYNNKELIINETVPNRFSPKSPDKAHLNLHINSLELGDSAVYFCASSQGAGGGNQPQHFGDGTRLSIL.